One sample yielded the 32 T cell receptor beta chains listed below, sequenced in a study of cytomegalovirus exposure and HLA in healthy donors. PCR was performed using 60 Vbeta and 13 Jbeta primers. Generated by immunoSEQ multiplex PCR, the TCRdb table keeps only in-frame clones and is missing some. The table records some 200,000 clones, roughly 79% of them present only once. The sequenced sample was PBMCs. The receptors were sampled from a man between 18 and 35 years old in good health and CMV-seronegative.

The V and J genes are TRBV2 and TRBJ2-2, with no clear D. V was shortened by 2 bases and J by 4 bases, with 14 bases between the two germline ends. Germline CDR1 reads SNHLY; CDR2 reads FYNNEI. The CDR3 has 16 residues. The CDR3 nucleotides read TGTGCCAGCAGTGAAATTCTAAGTAGCTCCACCGGGGAGCTGTTTTTT. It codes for CASSEILSSSTGELFF.

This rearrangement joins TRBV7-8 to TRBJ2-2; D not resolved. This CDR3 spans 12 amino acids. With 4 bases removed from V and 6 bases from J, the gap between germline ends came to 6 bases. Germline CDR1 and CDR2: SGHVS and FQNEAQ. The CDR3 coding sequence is TGTGCCAGCAGCTCCCTACCCGGGGAGCTGTTTTTT. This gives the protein CASSSLPGELFF.

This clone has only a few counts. The DNA for the CDR3 is TGCAGCGTTGTGGGGGGGGACAACACCGGGGAGCTGTTTTTT. Its translation: CSVVGGDNTGELFF. The V gene is TRBV29-1, the J gene TRBJ2-2; TRBD2 agrees at 7 bases. The CDR3 runs 14 residues. The germline V gene encodes CDR1 SQVTM and CDR2 ANQGSEA. V dropped 4 bases and J dropped 2; count of bases not matched to a gene: 4.

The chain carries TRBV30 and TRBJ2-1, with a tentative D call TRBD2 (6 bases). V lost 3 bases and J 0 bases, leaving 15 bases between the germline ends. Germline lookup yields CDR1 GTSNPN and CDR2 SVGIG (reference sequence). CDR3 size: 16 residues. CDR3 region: CAWREGLESSYNEQFF. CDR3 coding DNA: TGTGCCTGGAGGGAGGGGCTCGAGAGCTCCTACAATGAGCAGTTCTTC. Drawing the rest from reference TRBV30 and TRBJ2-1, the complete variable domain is SQTIHQWPATLVQPVGSPLSLECTVEGTSNPNLYWYRQAAGRGLQLLFYSVGIGQISSEVPQNLSASRPQDRQFILSSKKLLLSDSGFYLCAWREGLESSYNEQFFGPGTRLTVL.

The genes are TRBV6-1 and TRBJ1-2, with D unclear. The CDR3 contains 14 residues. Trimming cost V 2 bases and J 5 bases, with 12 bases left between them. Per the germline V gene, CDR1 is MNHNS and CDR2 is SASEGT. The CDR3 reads CASSETPRRYGYTF. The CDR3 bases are TGTGCCAGCAGTGAAACCCCCCGGAGGTATGGCTACACCTTC.

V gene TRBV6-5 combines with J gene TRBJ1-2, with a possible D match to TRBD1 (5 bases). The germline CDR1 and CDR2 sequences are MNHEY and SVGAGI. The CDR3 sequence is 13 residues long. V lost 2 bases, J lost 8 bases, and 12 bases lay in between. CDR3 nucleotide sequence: TGTGCCAGCAGTTACGACGACAGTCGGGGCTACACCTTC. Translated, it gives CASSYDDSRGYTF.

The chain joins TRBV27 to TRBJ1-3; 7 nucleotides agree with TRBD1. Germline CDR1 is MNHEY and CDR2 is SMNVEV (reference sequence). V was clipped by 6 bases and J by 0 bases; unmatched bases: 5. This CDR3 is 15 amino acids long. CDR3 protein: CASRPRGSSGNTIYF. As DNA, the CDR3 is TGTGCCAGCAGACCCAGGGGGAGCTCTGGAAACACCATATATTTT.

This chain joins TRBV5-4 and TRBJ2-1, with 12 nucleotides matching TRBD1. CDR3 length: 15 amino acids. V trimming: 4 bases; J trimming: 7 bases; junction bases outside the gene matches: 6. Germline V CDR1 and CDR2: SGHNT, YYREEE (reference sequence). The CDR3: CASSLGTGGRNEQFF. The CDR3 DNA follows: TGTGCCAGCAGCCTCGGGACAGGGGGCAGGAATGAGCAGTTCTTC. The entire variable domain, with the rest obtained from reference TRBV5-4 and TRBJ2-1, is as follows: ETGVTQSPTHLIKTRGQQVTLRCSSQSGHNTVSWYQQALGQGPQFIFQYYREEENGRGNFPPRFSGLQFPNYSSELNVNALELDDSALYLCASSLGTGGRNEQFFGPGTRLTVL.

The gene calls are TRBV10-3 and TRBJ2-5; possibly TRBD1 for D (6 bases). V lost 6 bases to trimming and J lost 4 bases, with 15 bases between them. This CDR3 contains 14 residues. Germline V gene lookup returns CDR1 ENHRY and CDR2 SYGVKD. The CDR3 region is CAIRDTGSGETQYF. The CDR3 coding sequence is TGTGCCATCAGGGATACAGGGTCGGGAGAGACCCAGTACTTC.

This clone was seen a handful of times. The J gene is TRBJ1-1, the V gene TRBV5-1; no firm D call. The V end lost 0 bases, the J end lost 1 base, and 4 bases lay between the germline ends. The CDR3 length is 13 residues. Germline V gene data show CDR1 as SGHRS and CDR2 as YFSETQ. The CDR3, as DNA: TGCGCCAGCAGCTTGGCCAGGAACACTGAAGCTTTCTTT. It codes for CASSLARNTEAFF.

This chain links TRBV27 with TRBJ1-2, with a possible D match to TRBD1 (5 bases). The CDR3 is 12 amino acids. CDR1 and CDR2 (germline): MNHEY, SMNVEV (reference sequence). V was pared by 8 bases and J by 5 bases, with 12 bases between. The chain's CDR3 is CASGRGLYGYTF. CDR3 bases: TGTGCCAGCGGGAGGGGTTTGTATGGCTACACCTTC.

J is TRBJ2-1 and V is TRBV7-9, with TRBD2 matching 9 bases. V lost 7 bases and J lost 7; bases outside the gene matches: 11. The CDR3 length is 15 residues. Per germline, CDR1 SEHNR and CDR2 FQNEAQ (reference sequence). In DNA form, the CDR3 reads TGTGCCAGCACGATTGCTAGCGGGGTTCGAAATGAGCAGTTCTTC. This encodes CASTIASGVRNEQFF. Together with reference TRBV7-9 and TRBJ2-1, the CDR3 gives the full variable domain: DTGVSQNPRHKITKRGQNVTFRCDPISEHNRLYWYRQTLGQGPEFLTYFQNEAQLEKSRLLSDRFSAERPKGSFSTLEIQRTEQGDSAMYLCASTIASGVRNEQFFGPGTRLTVL.

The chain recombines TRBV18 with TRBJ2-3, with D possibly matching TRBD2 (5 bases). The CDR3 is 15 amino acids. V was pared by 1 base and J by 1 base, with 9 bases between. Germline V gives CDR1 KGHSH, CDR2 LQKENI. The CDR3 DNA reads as TGTGCCAGCTCACCACGCCGGGGTGGCACAGATACGCAGTATTTT. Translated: CASSPRRGGTDTQYF.

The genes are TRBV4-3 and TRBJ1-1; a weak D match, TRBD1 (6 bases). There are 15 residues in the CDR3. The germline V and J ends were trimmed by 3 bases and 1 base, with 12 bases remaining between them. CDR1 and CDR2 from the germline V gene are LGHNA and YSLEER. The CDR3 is CASSHGQGWNTEAFF. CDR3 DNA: TGCGCCAGCAGCCATGGCCAGGGGTGGAACACTGAAGCTTTCTTT.

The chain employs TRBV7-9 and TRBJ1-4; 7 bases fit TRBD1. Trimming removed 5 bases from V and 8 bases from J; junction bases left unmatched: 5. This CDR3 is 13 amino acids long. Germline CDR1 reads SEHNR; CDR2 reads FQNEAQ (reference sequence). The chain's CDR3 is CASSQGDEEKLFF. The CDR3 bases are TGTGCCAGCAGCCAGGGGGATGAGGAAAAACTGTTTTTT.

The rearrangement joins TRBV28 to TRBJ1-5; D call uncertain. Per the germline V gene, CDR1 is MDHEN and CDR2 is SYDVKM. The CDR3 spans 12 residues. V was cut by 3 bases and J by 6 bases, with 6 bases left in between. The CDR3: CASSFPGQPQHF. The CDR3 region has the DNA TGTGCCAGCAGTTTCCCGGGTCAGCCCCAGCATTTT.

CDR3 amino acids: CASSLVRGIEQYF. The DNA of the CDR3 is TGTGCCAGCAGCTTGGTCAGGGGTATAGAGCAGTACTTC. This chain connects TRBV11-2 to TRBJ2-7, with D possibly TRBD1 on 6 matching bases. Trimming stripped 3 bases from V and 7 bases from J, with 13 bases between. Germline CDR1 is SGHAT and CDR2 is FQNNGV. This CDR3 region has 13 residues.

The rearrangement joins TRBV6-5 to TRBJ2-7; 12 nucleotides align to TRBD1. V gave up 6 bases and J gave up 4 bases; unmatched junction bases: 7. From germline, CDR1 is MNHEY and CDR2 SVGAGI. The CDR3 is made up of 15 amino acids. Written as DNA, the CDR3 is TGTGCCAGCAGGAGCGGGACAGGGGGCGGGTACGAGCAGTACTTC. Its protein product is CASRSGTGGGYEQYF.

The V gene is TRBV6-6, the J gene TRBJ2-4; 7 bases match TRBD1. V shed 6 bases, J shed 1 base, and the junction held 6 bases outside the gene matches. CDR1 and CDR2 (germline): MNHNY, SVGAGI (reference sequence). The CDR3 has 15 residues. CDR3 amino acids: CASSLDRVAKNIQYF. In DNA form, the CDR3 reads TGTGCCAGCAGCCTTGACAGGGTGGCCAAAAACATTCAGTACTTC.

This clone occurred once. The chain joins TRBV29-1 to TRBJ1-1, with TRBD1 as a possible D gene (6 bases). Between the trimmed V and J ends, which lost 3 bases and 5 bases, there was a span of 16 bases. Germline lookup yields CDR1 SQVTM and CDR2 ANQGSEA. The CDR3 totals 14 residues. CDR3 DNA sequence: TGCAGCGTTGATTCGAAAAGGGGGTGGACTGAAGCTTTCTTT. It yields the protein CSVDSKRGWTEAFF.

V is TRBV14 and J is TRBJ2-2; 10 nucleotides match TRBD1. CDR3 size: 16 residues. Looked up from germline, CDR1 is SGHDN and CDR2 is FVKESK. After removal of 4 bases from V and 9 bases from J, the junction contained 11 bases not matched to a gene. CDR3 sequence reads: CASSRPGTGVHRELFF. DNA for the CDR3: TGTGCCAGCAGCCGCCCCGGGACAGGGGTACACCGGGAGCTGTTTTTT.

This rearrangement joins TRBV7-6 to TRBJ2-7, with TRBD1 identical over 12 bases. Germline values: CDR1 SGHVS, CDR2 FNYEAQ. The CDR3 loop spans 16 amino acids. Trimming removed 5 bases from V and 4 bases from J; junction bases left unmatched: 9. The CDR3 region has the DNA TGTGCCAGCAGCCACGCACCGGGACAGGGGGCTTACGAGCAGTACTTC. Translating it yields CASSHAPGQGAYEQYF.

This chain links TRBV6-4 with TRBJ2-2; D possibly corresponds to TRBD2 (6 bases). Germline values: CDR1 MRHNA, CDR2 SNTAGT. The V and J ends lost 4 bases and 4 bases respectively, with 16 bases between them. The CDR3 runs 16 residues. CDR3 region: CASSVYGTFITGELFF. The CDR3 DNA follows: TGTGCCAGCAGTGTGTACGGGACTTTTATCACCGGGGAGCTGTTTTTT.

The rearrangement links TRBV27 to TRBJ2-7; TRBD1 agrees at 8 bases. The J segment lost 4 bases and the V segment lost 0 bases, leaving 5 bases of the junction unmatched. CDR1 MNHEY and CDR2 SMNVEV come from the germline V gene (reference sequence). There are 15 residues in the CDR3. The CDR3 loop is CASSLSGTGDYEQYF. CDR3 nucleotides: TGTGCCAGCAGTTTATCGGGGACAGGAGATTACGAGCAGTACTTC.

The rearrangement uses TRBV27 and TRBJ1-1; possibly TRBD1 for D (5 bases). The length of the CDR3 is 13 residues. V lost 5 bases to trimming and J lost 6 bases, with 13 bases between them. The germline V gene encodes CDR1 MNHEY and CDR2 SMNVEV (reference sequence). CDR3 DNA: TGTGCCAGCAGTCCAGGAACAGGCGCTGAAGCTTTCTTT. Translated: CASSPGTGAEAFF.

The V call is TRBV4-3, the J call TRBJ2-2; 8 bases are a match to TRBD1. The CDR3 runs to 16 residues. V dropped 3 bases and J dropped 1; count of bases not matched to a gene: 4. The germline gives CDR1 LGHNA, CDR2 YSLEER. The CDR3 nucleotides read TGCGCCAGCAGCCAGATCGGACAGGGGAACACCGGGGAGCTGTTTTTT. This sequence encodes CASSQIGQGNTGELFF.

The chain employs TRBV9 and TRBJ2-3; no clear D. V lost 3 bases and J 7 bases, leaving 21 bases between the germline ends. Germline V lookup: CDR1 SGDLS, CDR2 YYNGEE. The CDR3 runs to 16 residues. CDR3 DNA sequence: TGTGCCAGCAGCGCCGAACCGTCCGGCGGTCGAAATACGCAGTATTTT. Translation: CASSAEPSGGRNTQYF.

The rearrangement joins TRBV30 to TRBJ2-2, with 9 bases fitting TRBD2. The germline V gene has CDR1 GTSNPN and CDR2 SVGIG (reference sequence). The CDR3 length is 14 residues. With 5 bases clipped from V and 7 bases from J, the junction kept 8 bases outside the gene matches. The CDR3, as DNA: TGTGCCTGGTGGAGCGGGGGGCGGGGCGGGGAGCTGTTTTTT. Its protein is CAWWSGGRGGELFF.

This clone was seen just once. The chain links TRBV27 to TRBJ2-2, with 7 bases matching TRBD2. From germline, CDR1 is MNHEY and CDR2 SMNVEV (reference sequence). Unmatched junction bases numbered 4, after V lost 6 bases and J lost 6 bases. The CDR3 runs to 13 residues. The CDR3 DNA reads TGTGCCAGCAGGGGGGGGTTTCCCGGGGAGCTGTTTTTT. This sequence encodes CASRGGFPGELFF.

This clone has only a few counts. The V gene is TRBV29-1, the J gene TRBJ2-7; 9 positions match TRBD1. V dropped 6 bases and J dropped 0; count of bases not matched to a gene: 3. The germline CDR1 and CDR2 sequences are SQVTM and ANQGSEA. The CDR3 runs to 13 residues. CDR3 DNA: TGCAGCGTCGGGACAGGGACCTCCTACGAGCAGTACTTC. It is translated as CSVGTGTSYEQYF.

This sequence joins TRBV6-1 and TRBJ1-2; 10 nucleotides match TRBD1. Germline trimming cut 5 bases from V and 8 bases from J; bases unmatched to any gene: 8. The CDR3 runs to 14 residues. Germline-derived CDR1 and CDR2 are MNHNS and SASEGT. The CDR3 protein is CASSSDRGHRGYTF. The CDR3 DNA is TGTGCCAGCAGTTCCGACAGGGGGCACCGGGGCTACACCTTC.

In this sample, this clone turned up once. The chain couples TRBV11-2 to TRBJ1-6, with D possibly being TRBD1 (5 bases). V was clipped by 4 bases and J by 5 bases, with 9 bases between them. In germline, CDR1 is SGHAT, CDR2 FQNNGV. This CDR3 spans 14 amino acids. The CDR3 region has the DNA TGTGCCAGCAGCTCTTCGGGGGATAATTCACCCCTCCACTTT. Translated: CASSSSGDNSPLHF.